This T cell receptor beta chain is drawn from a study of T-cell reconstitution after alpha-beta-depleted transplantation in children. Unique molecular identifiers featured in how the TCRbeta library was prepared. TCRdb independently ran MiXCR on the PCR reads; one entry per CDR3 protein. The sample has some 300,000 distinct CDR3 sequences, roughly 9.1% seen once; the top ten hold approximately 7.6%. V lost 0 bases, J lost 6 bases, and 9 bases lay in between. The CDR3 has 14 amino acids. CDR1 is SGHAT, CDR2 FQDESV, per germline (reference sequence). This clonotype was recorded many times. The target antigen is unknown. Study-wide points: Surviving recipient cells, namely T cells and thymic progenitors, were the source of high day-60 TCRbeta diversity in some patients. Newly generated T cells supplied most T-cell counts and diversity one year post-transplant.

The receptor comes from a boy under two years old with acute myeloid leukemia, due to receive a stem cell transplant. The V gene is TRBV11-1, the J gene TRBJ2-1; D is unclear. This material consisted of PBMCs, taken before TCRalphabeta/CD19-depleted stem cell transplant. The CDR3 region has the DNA TGTGCCAGCAGCTTAGCACAGCTTTTCAATGAGCAGTTCTTC. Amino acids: CASSLAQLFNEQFF. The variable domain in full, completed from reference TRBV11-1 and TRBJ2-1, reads EAEVAQSPRYKITEKSQAVAFWCDPISGHATLYWYRQILGQGPELLVQFQDESVVDDSQLPKDRFSAERLKGVDSTLKIQPAELGDSAMYLCASSLAQLFNEQFFGPGTRLTVL.